The next 16 T cell receptor beta chains were all read from a single sample in a study of lymphopenia after photon versus proton radiotherapy. Sequencing was performed with immunoSEQ multiplex PCR; in TCRdb, only in-frame clones are kept and a portion is missing. Of approximately 65,000 clones listed, 75% to 90% are singletons. The input for sequencing was peripheral blood, taken from a patient treated with proton-based radiotherapy. The receptors here all came from a man older than 75 with esophageal cancer.

V is TRBV11-3 and J is TRBJ2-5; the match to TRBD1 covers 9 bases. CDR1 and CDR2 (germline): SGHNT, YENEEA. The J segment lost 3 bases and the V segment lost 3 bases, leaving 2 bases of the junction unmatched. The CDR3 length is 14 residues. The CDR3 nucleotides are TGTGCCAGCAGCTTGGACAGGGGTAAAGAGACCCAGTACTTC. Translated: CASSLDRGKETQYF.

The chain uses TRBV7-9 and TRBJ1-6; tentative D call: TRBD1 (6 bases). V was shortened by 4 bases and J by 7 bases, with 11 bases between the two germline ends. This CDR3 contains 14 residues. CDR1 SEHNR and CDR2 FQNEAQ come from the germline V gene (reference sequence). This CDR3 reads CASSYTGRNSPLHF. The CDR3 coding sequence is TGTGCCAGCAGCTACACAGGGCGAAATTCACCCCTCCACTTT.

This chain joins TRBV10-3 and TRBJ2-2; 7 positions match TRBD1. CDR1 and CDR2 (germline): ENHRY, SYGVKD. The trim removed 6 bases at V and 7 bases at J, leaving 11 bases unmatched. This CDR3 has 15 amino acids. Here the CDR3 reads CAIRSGTDYGGELFF. The CDR3 DNA reads TGTGCCATCAGGTCCGGGACAGACTATGGCGGGGAGCTGTTTTTT.

The count of this clone is one. The DNA for the CDR3 is TGTGCCAGCAGCTTAAACGGACTAGCGGGAGACACAGATACGCAGTATTTT. Translating gives CASSLNGLAGDTDTQYF. The genes are TRBV7-2 and TRBJ2-3, with 13 bases identical to TRBD2. Germline CDR1 reads SGHTA; CDR2 reads FQGNSA. The CDR3 is 17 residues long. The J segment lost 2 bases and the V segment lost 2 bases, leaving 4 bases of the junction unmatched.

The J gene is TRBJ1-1, the V gene TRBV5-1; D possibly corresponds to TRBD1 (6 bases). Trimming left V 4 bases short and J 1 base short, with 14 bases between. The CDR3 is made up of 15 amino acids. The V gene's germline CDR1 is SGHRS and CDR2 YFSETQ. The CDR3 DNA sequence: TGCGCCAGCAGCCCGCGGGTGGGGGCGAACACTGAAGCTTTCTTT. It encodes CASSPRVGANTEAFF.

V usage is TRBV18 and J usage is TRBJ2-7, with D perhaps given as TRBD1 or TRBD2 (5 bases each). Looked up from germline, CDR1 is KGHSH and CDR2 is LQKENI. V was trimmed by 5 bases and J by 2 bases, leaving 13 bases between them. The CDR3 sequence is 14 residues long. CDR3: CASSIPGAPYEQYF. CDR3 coding DNA: TGTGCCAGCTCAATACCCGGGGCCCCCTACGAGCAGTACTTC.

CDR3: CASSPLDRVGTEAFF. The CDR3 DNA sequence: TGTGCCAGCAGTCCACTGGACAGGGTTGGCACTGAAGCTTTCTTT. This chain links TRBV27 with TRBJ1-1; 8 bases fit TRBD1. After removal of 5 bases from V and 4 bases from J, the junction contained 9 bases not matched to a gene. This CDR3 region has 15 residues. Germline CDR1 reads MNHEY; CDR2 reads SMNVEV (reference sequence).

The chain carries TRBV6-1 and TRBJ1-5; maybe TRBD1 (5 bases). Looked up from germline, CDR1 is MNHNS and CDR2 is SASEGT. V was shortened by 2 bases and J by 9 bases, with 17 bases between the two germline ends. The CDR3 spans 15 residues. CDR3 protein: CASSETGTMFGPQHF. CDR3 nucleotides: TGTGCCAGCAGTGAAACAGGAACGATGTTTGGGCCCCAGCATTTT.

The chain is built from TRBV5-1 and TRBJ1-1; D call uncertain. The CDR3 extends over 15 amino acids. Trimming cost V 0 bases and J 0 bases, with 9 bases left between them. Looked up from germline, CDR1 is SGHRS and CDR2 is YFSETQ. CDR3 amino acids: CASSLGSYMNTEAFF. Here the CDR3 DNA reads TGCGCCAGCAGCTTGGGCAGTTACATGAACACTGAAGCTTTCTTT.

The chain is built from TRBV30 and TRBJ2-1, with 12 bases lining up with TRBD2. The CDR3 is made up of 15 amino acids. J was trimmed by 9 bases and V by 2 bases; bases with no gene match: 8. Germline loops: CDR1 GTSNPN, CDR2 SVGIG (reference sequence). The CDR3 sequence is CAWSTSSGRVSEQFF. The CDR3 coding sequence is TGTGCCTGGAGTACTTCTAGCGGGAGGGTTAGTGAGCAGTTCTTC.

V gene TRBV20-1 combines with J gene TRBJ2-1; the D is unclear. There are 10 residues in the CDR3. Germline V gives CDR1 DFQATT, CDR2 SNEGSKA (reference sequence). V lost 7 bases, J lost 5 bases, and 6 bases lay in between. The CDR3 DNA is TGCAGTGGCAGTCACAATGAGCAGTTCTTC. It codes for CSGSHNEQFF.

The chain employs TRBV5-8 and TRBJ1-2; the D gene is possibly TRBD1 (5 bases). The germline gives CDR1 SGHTS, CDR2 YDEGEE. V lost 0 bases, J lost 8 bases, and 8 bases lay in between. The CDR3 has 12 residues. CDR3 loop: CASSLDRLGYTF. CDR3 DNA sequence: TGTGCCAGCAGCTTGGACAGGCTCGGCTACACCTTC.

The chain recombines TRBV30 with TRBJ2-7; 7 nucleotides agree with TRBD2. The CDR3 loop spans 14 amino acids. The ends lost 0 bases at V and 0 bases at J; junction bases unmatched: 2. The germline V gene has CDR1 GTSNPN and CDR2 SVGIG (reference sequence). The CDR3 loop is CAWSVGGSSYEQYF. The CDR3 DNA is TGTGCCTGGAGTGTAGGCGGGAGCTCCTACGAGCAGTACTTC.

V is TRBV9 and J is TRBJ2-3, with unresolved D. The length of the CDR3 is 17 residues. The V end was cut by 3 bases, the J end by 2 bases, with 19 bases between. Germline-derived CDR1 and CDR2 are SGDLS and YYNGEE. CDR3 nucleotides: TGTGCCAGCAGCGACACATCTAGAGTCCTCGCCACAGATACGCAGTATTTT. Translated: CASSDTSRVLATDTQYF.

A single count supports this clone. This chain links TRBV19 with TRBJ2-2, with TRBD1 matching 7 bases. The V segment lost 7 bases and the J segment 6 bases; nucleotides outside the gene matches: 5. The CDR3 is made up of 13 amino acids. The germline gives CDR1 LNHDA, CDR2 SQIVND (reference sequence). CDR3 residues: CASNRGKAGELFF. CDR3 nucleotide sequence: TGTGCCAGTAACAGGGGAAAAGCCGGGGAGCTGTTTTTT.

This clone occurred once. The V call is TRBV7-8, the J call TRBJ1-6, with D uncertain. The CDR3 extends over 15 amino acids. The germline gives CDR1 SGHVS, CDR2 FQNEAQ. The V end lost 4 bases, the J end lost 6 bases, and 13 bases lay between the germline ends. The CDR3 bases are TGTGCCAGCAGCTCGGGATCTGACATTAATTCACCCCTCCACTTT. As protein: CASSSGSDINSPLHF.